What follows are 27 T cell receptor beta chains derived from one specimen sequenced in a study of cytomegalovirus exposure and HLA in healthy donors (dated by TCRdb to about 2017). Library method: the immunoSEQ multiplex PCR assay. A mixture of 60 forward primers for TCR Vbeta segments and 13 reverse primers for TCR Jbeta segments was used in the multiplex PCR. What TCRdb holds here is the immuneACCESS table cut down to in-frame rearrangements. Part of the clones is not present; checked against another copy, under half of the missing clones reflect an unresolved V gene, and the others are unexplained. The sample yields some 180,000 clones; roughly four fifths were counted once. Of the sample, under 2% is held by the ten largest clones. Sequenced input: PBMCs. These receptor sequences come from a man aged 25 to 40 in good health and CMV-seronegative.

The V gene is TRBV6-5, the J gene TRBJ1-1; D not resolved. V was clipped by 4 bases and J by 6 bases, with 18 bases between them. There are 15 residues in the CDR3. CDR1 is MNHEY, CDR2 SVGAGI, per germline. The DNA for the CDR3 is TGTGCCAGCAGTTCCGTTAACGGGTTGATCTCTGAAGCTTTCTTT. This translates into CASSSVNGLISEAFF.

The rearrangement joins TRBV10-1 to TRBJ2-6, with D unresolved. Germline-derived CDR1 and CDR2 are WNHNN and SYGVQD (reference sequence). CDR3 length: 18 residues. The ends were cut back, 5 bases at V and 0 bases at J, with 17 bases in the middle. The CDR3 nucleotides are TGCGCCAGCAGTAAAGGCAGCGACGGCAGCTCTGGGGCCAACGTCCTGACTTTC. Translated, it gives CASSKGSDGSSGANVLTF.

The CDR3 bases are TGCGCCAGCAGCTTGACAGGGGAAACCGGGGAGCTGTTTTTT. Translation: CASSLTGETGELFF. The rearrangement links TRBV5-1 to TRBJ2-2; 7 bases are a match to TRBD1. Germline V gives CDR1 SGHRS, CDR2 YFSETQ. V was pared by 1 base and J by 5 bases, with 2 bases of the junction left unmatched. The CDR3 totals 14 residues.

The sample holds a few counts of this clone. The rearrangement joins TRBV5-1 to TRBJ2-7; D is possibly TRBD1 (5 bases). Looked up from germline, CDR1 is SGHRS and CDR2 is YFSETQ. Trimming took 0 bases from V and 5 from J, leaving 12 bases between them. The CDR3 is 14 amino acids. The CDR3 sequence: CASSLVLQGDEQYF. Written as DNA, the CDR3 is TGCGCCAGCAGCTTGGTGTTGCAGGGCGACGAGCAGTACTTC.

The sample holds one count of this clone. The CDR3 protein is CAISGMGQSNQPQHF. CDR3 sequence (DNA): TGTGCCATCAGTGGTATGGGACAGAGCAATCAGCCCCAGCATTTT. This rearrangement joins TRBV10-3 to TRBJ1-5; 7 nucleotides match TRBD1. This CDR3 comprises 15 residues. With 4 bases clipped from V and 1 base from J, the junction kept 4 bases outside the gene matches. The germline V gene has CDR1 ENHRY and CDR2 SYGVKD.

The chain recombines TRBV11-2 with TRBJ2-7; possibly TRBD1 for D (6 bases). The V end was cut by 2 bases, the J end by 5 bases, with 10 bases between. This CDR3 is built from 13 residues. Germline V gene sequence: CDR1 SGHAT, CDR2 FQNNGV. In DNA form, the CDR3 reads TGTGCCAGCAGCTTATTAGAGGGGGACGAGCAGTACTTC. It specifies CASSLLEGDEQYF.

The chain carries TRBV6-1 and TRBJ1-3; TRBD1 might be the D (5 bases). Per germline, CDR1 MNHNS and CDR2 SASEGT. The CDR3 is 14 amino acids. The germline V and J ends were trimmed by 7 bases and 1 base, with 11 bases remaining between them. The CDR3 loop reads CASISGASGNTIYF. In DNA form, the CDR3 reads TGTGCCAGCATCAGCGGGGCTTCTGGAAACACCATATATTTT.

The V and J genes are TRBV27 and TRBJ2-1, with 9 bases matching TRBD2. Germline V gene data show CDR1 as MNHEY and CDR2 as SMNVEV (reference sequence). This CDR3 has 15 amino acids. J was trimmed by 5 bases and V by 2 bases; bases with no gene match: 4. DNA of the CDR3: TGTGCCAGCAGTTTAGTGGCTAGCGGGAACAATGAGCAGTTCTTC. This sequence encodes CASSLVASGNNEQFF.

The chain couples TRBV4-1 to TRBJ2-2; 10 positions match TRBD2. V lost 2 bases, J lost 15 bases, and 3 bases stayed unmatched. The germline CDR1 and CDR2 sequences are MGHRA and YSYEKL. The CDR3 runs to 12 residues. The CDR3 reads CASSQPSGSLFF. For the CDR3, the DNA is TGCGCCAGCAGCCAACCTAGCGGGAGTTTGTTTTTT.

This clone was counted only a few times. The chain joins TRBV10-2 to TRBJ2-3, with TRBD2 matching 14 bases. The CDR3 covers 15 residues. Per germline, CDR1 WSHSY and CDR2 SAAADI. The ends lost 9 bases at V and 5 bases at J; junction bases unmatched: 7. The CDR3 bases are TGCGCCAGTAGAAGACTAGCGGGAGGGCAAGATACGCAGTATTTT. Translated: CASRRLAGGQDTQYF.

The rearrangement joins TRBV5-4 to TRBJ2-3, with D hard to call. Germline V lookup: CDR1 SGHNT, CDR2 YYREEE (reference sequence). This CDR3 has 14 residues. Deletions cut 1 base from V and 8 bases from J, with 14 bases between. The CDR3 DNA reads TGTGCCAGCAGCTTGCCACTTGACCCGGGTACGCAGTATTTT. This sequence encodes CASSLPLDPGTQYF.

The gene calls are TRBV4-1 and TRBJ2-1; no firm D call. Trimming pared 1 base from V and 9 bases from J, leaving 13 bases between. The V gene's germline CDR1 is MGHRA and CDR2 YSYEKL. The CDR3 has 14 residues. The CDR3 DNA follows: TGCGCCAGCAGCCAAGGAGGAGTAACGTTTGAGCAGTTCTTC. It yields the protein CASSQGGVTFEQFF.

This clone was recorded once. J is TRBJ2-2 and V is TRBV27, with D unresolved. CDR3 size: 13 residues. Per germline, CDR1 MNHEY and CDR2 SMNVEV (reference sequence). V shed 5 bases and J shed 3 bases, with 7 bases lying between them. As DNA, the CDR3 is TGTGCCAGCAGTCTTTCGGACACCGGGGAGCTGTTTTTT. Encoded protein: CASSLSDTGELFF.

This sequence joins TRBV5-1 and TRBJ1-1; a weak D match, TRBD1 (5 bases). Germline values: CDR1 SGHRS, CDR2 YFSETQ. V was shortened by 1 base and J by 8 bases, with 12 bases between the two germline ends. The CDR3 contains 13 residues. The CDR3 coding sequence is TGCGCCAGCAGCTTGCGTTTGGCAGGGGAAGCTTTCTTT. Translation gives CASSLRLAGEAFF.

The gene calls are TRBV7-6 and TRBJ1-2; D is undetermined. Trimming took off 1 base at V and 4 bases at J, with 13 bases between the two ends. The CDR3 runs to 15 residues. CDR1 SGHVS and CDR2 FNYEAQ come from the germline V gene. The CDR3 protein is CASSLVGREGYGYTF. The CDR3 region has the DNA TGTGCCAGCAGCTTAGTCGGCAGAGAGGGCTATGGCTACACCTTC.

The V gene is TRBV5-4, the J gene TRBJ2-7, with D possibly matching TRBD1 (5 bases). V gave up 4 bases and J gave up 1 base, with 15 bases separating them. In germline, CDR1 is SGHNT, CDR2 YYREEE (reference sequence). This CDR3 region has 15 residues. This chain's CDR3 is CASSRALAGSYEQYF. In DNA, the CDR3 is TGTGCCAGCAGCCGCGCCTTGGCAGGGTCCTACGAGCAGTACTTC.

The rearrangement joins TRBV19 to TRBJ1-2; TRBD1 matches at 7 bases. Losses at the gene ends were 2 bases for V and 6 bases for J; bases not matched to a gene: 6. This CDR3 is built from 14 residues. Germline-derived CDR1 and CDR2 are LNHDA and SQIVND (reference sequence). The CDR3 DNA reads TGTGCCAGTAGTATATGGGACAGAGGGAATGGCTACACCTTC. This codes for CASSIWDRGNGYTF.

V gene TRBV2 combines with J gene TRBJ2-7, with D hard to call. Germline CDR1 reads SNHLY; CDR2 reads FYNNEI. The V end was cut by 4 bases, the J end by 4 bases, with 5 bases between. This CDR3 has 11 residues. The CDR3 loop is CASSATYEQYF. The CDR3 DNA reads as TGTGCCAGCAGTGCAACTTACGAGCAGTACTTC.

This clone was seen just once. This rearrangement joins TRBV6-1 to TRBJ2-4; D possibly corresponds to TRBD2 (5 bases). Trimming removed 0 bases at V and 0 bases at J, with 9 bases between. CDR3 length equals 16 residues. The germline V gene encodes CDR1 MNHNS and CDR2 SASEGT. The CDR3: CASSEASGLAKNIQYF. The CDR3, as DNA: TGTGCCAGCAGTGAAGCGAGCGGTCTAGCCAAAAACATTCAGTACTTC.

The CDR3 bases are TGTGCCATCCACCCGAGAGGGAGTGCTAGCACAGATACGCAGTATTTT. Its protein product is CAIHPRGSASTDTQYF. The V and J genes are TRBV19 and TRBJ2-3, with D maybe TRBD2 (5 bases). The CDR3 sequence is 16 residues long. V was clipped by 10 bases and J by 0 bases, with 20 bases between them. The germline CDR1 and CDR2 sequences are LNHDA and SQIVND (reference sequence).

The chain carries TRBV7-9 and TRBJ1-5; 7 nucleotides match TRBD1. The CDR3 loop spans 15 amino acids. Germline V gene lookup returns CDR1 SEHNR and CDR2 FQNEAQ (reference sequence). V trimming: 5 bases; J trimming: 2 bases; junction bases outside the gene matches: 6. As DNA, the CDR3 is TGTGCCAGCAGCCCCTCCAGGGGGGGCAATCAGCCCCAGCATTTT. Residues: CASSPSRGGNQPQHF.

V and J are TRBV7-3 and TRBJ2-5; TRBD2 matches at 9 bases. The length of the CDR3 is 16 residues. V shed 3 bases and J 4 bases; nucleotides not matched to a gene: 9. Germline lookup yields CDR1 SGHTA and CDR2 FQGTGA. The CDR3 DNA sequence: TGTGCCAGCAGCTTGGGAGTAGCGGGAGCTTTAGAGACCCAGTACTTC. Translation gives CASSLGVAGALETQYF.

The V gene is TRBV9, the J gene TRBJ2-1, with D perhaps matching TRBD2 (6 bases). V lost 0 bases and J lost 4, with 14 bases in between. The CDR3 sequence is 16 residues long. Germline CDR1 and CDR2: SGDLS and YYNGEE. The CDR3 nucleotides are TGTGCCAGCAGCGTAGGGGTAGGAGGGGTGTACAATGAGCAGTTCTTC. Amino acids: CASSVGVGGVYNEQFF.

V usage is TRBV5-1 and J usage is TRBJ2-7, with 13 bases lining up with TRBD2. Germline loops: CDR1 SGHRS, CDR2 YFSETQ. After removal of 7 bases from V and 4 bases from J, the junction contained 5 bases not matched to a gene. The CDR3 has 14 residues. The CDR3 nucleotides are TGCGCCAGCGGACTAGCGGGAGATGGTTACGAGCAGTACTTC. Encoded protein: CASGLAGDGYEQYF.

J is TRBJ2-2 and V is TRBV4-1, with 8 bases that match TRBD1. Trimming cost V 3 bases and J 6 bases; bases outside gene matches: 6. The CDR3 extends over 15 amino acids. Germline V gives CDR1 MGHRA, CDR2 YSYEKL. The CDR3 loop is CASSHRTGFAGELFF. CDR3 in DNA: TGCGCCAGCAGCCATCGGACAGGGTTCGCCGGGGAGCTGTTTTTT.

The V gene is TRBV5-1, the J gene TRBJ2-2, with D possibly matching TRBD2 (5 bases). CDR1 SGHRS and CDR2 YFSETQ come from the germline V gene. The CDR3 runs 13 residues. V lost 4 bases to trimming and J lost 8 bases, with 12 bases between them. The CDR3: CASSPLASGELFF. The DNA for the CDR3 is TGCGCCAGCAGCCCCCTAGCATCAGGGGAGCTGTTTTTT.

CDR3 region: CASSGLAESYNEQFF. The CDR3 DNA is TGCGCCAGCAGTGGACTAGCGGAATCCTACAATGAGCAGTTCTTC. The chain carries TRBV10-2 and TRBJ2-1; 9 bases are shared with TRBD2. The CDR3 sequence is 15 residues long. CDR1 WSHSY and CDR2 SAAADI come from the germline V gene. V lost 4 bases to trimming and J lost 1 base; unmatched junction nucleotides: 2.